Presented here are 14 T cell receptor beta chains from one specimen sequenced in a study of PD-L1 blockade in urothelial cancer. Assay: immunoSEQ multiplex PCR; the TCRdb copy retains only in-frame clones and omits some. Among some 84,000 clones listed, roughly 80% were seen once. The sequencing here drew on PBMCs, taken around atezolizumab (anti-PD-L1) treatment. Receptor source: a man in his sixties or seventies with urothelial cancer.

Worth noting for this clone: The same CDR3 arises from other DNA sequences in this sample as well. This rearrangement joins TRBV19 to TRBJ1-1; no clear D. Trimming shortened V by 2 bases and J by 2 bases, and 6 bases separated the two germline ends. This CDR3 has 13 amino acids. From germline, CDR1 is LNHDA and CDR2 SQIVND (reference sequence). CDR3 coding DNA: TGTGCCAGTAGTATAACGGGAAACACTGAAGCTTTCTTT. Its protein product is CASSITGNTEAFF.

V gene TRBV20-1 combines with J gene TRBJ1-2; a weak D match, TRBD1 (5 bases). CDR3 size: 11 residues. V lost 2 bases to trimming and J lost 8 bases, with 9 bases between them. The germline V gene encodes CDR1 DFQATT and CDR2 SNEGSKA (reference sequence). The CDR3 here is CSARLGGGYTF. As DNA, the CDR3 is TGCAGTGCTAGACTGGGGGGGGGCTACACCTTC.

The chain has TRBV7-2 and TRBJ1-5, with 10 bases that match TRBD1. CDR3 length: 15 residues. Germline CDR1 is SGHTA and CDR2 is FQGNSA. With 1 base clipped from V and 5 bases from J, the junction kept 2 bases outside the gene matches. CDR3 amino acids: CASSLVGQGYQPQHF. CDR3 sequence (DNA): TGTGCCAGCAGCTTAGTGGGACAGGGGTATCAGCCCCAGCATTTT. Full variable domain (remainder filled in from reference TRBV7-2 and TRBJ1-5): GAGVSQSPSNKVTEKGKDVELRCDPISGHTALYWYRQSLGQGLEFLIYFQGNSAPDKSGLPSDRFSAERTGGSVSTLTIQRTQQEDSAVYLCASSLVGQGYQPQHFGDGTRLSIL.

V and J are TRBV4-2 and TRBJ2-3; 10 bases map to TRBD2. The germline gives CDR1 LGHNA, CDR2 YNFKEQ. Germline trimming cut 6 bases from V and 4 bases from J; bases unmatched to any gene: 13. This CDR3 has 17 residues. The CDR3 nucleotides are TGTGCCAGCAGTCCCGGGGTAGCGGGGGGCCCGGCAGATACGCAGTATTTT. Translated, it gives CASSPGVAGGPADTQYF.

The V gene is TRBV7-8, the J gene TRBJ2-2; 7 bases are shared with TRBD1. The junction had 5 bases not matched to a gene; V was cut back by 1 base and J by 0 bases. The CDR3 extends over 17 amino acids. Looked up from germline, CDR1 is SGHVS and CDR2 is FQNEAQ. CDR3 protein: CASSLGVGTANTGELFF. The CDR3 DNA sequence: TGTGCCAGCAGCTTAGGGGTCGGGACAGCGAACACCGGGGAGCTGTTTTTT.

The chain links TRBV7-8 to TRBJ1-1; 10 bases map to TRBD1. Germline lookup yields CDR1 SGHVS and CDR2 FQNEAQ. The CDR3 has 14 amino acids. V was clipped by 3 bases and J by 4 bases; unmatched bases: 2. This CDR3 reads CASSFRDRGTEAFF. DNA of the CDR3: TGTGCCAGCAGCTTCCGGGACAGGGGCACTGAAGCTTTCTTT.

The rearrangement links TRBV19 to TRBJ2-3; TRBD1 is a possible D gene (6 bases). The germline V gene has CDR1 LNHDA and CDR2 SQIVND (reference sequence). The CDR3 is 14 amino acids. Deletions cut 6 bases from V and 0 bases from J, with 10 bases between. The CDR3 sequence is CASSRQVSTDTQYF. For the CDR3, the DNA is TGTGCCAGTAGCCGACAGGTTAGCACAGATACGCAGTATTTT.

The chain employs TRBV11-2 and TRBJ2-3, with 9 bases aligning to TRBD2. Germline CDR1 SGHAT, CDR2 FQNNGV. The CDR3 is made up of 16 amino acids. J lost 1 base, V lost 1 base, and 3 bases had no gene match. CDR3 DNA sequence: TGTGCCAGCAGCTTAGGGTCTAGCGGGGGCACAGATACGCAGTATTTT. Translation gives CASSLGSSGGTDTQYF.

J is TRBJ2-6 and V is TRBV5-4, with a tentative D call TRBD1 (6 bases). Germline V gives CDR1 SGHNT, CDR2 YYREEE (reference sequence). V lost 0 bases and J lost 2, with 9 bases in between. This CDR3 region has 16 residues. CDR3 protein: CASSLDQGTGANVLTF. The CDR3 DNA reads as TGTGCCAGCAGCTTGGATCAGGGGACTGGGGCCAACGTCCTGACTTTC.

The rearrangement links TRBV7-3 to TRBJ2-1; tentatively, D is TRBD2 (7 bases). CDR3 length: 16 amino acids. Germline CDR1 reads SGHTA; CDR2 reads FQGTGA. V dropped 2 bases and J dropped 2 bases, with 13 bases sitting between them. The CDR3 here is CASSLGGGDPYNEQFF. The CDR3 DNA is TGTGCCAGCAGCTTAGGCGGGGGCGATCCCTACAATGAGCAGTTCTTC.

The chain carries TRBV15 and TRBJ2-1; 13 bases agree with TRBD2. Germline assignment: CDR1 LNHNV and CDR2 YYDKDF (reference sequence). Losses at the gene ends were 3 bases for V and 13 bases for J; bases not matched to a gene: 9. The CDR3 consists of 15 residues. The CDR3 bases are TGTGCCACCAGCAGTCGGACTAGCGGGAGTGTGGATCAGTTCTTC. It encodes CATSSRTSGSVDQFF.

The chain links TRBV11-2 to TRBJ2-5, with 7 bases fitting TRBD1. V gave up 6 bases and J gave up 4 bases; unmatched junction bases: 8. From germline, CDR1 is SGHAT and CDR2 FQNNGV. This CDR3 is 14 amino acids long. CDR3 region: CASRAGTVGETQYF. CDR3 in DNA: TGTGCCAGCAGAGCCGGGACAGTAGGAGAGACCCAGTACTTC.

The chain carries TRBV11-1 and TRBJ2-7, with 7 bases lining up with TRBD2. V shed 1 base, J shed 3 bases, and the junction held 6 bases outside the gene matches. The CDR3 has 15 amino acids. Germline V gene lookup returns CDR1 SGHAT and CDR2 FQDESV (reference sequence). The CDR3 region has the DNA TGTGCCAGCAGCTTAGGGGCGGGAGTGGTCTACGAGCAGTACTTC. This gives the protein CASSLGAGVVYEQYF.

This chain joins TRBV7-2 and TRBJ2-7, with 8 positions matching TRBD2. The CDR3 sequence is 15 residues long. Per germline, CDR1 SGHTA and CDR2 FQGNSA. The trim removed 2 bases at V and 4 bases at J, leaving 7 bases unmatched. The CDR3: CASSLYIGGAYEQYF. The CDR3 coding sequence is TGTGCCAGCAGCTTATACATCGGGGGGGCTTACGAGCAGTACTTC.